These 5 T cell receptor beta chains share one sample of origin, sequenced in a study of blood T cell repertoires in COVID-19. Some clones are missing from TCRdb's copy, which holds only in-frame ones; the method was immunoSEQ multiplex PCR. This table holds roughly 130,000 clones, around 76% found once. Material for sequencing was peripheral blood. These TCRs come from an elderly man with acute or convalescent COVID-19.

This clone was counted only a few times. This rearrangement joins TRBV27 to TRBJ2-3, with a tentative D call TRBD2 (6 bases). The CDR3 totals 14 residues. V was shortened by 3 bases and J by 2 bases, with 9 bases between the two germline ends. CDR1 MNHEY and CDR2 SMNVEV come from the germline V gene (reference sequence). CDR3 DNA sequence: TGTGCCAGCAGTTTCGGGGGAATCACAGATACGCAGTATTTT. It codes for CASSFGGITDTQYF.

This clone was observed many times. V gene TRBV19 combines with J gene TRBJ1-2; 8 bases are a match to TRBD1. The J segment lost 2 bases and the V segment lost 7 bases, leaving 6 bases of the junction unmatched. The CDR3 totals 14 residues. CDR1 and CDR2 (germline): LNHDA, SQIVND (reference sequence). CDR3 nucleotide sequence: TGTGCCAGTACTCCCGGGACAGGAAACTATGGCTACACCTTC. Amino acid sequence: CASTPGTGNYGYTF.

DNA of the CDR3: TGCAGTGCTAGTAATCCTAGCGGGGGGGCAGATACGCAGTATTTT. Its protein product is CSASNPSGGADTQYF. The chain is built from TRBV20-1 and TRBJ2-3, with 12 bases matching TRBD2. The germline gives CDR1 DFQATT, CDR2 SNEGSKA (reference sequence). The junction had 5 bases not matched to a gene; V was cut back by 3 bases and J by 4 bases. This CDR3 spans 15 amino acids.

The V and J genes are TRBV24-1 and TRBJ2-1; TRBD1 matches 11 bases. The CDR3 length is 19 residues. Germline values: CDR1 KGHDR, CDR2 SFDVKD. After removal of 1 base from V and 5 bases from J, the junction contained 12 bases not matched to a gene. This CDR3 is CATSDFGTGGTSSNNEQFF. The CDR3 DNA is TGTGCCACCAGTGATTTTGGGACAGGGGGAACCTCTTCTAACAATGAGCAGTTCTTC.

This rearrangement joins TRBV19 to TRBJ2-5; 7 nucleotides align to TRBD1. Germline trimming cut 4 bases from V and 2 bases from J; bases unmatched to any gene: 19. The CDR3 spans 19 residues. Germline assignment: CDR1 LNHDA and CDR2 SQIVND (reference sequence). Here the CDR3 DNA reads TGTGCCAGTAGTAGCGGGCGACAGGGCCCAAATTCCCAGCAAGAGACCCAGTACTTC. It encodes CASSSGRQGPNSQQETQYF.